The next 5 T cell receptor beta chains were all read from a single sample in a study of STAT3 mutations in large granular lymphocyte leukemia. Study conclusions and caveats: Every T-LGLL patient had at least one immunodominant TCRbeta clonotype.

Clones were sequenced by immunoSEQ multiplex PCR, and TCRdb holds only the in-frame ones, with some missing. Of 10,000 or so clones in the sample, 85% to 90% were seen once. These receptors' targets are unknown. Material for sequencing was peripheral blood mononuclear cells. Receptors originate from a man older than 75 with T-cell large granular lymphocyte leukemia. Some clones in this sample may be carry-over from other donors' samples.

This rearrangement joins TRBV5-6 to TRBJ2-2; TRBD2 matches at 11 bases. V shed 1 base, J shed 9 bases, and the junction held 5 bases outside the gene matches. Germline V gene data show CDR1 as SGHDT and CDR2 as YYEEEE. CDR3 length: 15 amino acids. CDR3 bases: TGTGCCAGCAGCTTGCTAGCGGGGGGACCCCGGGAGCTGTTTTTT. This gives the protein CASSLLAGGPRELFF.

DNA for the CDR3: TGTGCCAGCTCACCCGCTGGGGCCGCAAACTATGGCTACACCTTC. Its protein product is CASSPAGAANYGYTF. V gene TRBV18 combines with J gene TRBJ1-2; tentative D call: TRBD1 (5 bases). CDR3 length: 15 residues. V was cut by 3 bases and J by 2 bases, with 13 bases left in between. From germline, CDR1 is KGHSH and CDR2 LQKENI.

This chain uses TRBV22-1 with TRBJ1-2. TRBV22-1 is labeled a pseudogene. The CDR3 runs 16 residues. CDR3 sequence reads: CPGREFETRKTYGYTF. Written as DNA, the CDR3 is TGTCCTGGGAGAGAGTTCGAAACGAGAAAGACCTATGGCTACACCTTC.

The rearrangement uses TRBV7-2 and TRBJ2-5; D uncertain. Germline V lookup: CDR1 SGHTA, CDR2 FQGNSA. Trimming removed 1 base at V and 0 bases at J, with 9 bases between. CDR3 length: 15 amino acids. The chain's CDR3 is CASSLGVTHQETQYF. The CDR3 coding sequence is TGTGCCAGCAGCTTAGGGGTGACACACCAAGAGACCCAGTACTTC. Full variable domain (outside the CDR3, taken from reference TRBV7-2 and TRBJ2-5): GAGVSQSPSNKVTEKGKDVELRCDPISGHTALYWYRQSLGQGLEFLIYFQGNSAPDKSGLPSDRFSAERTGGSVSTLTIQRTQQEDSAVYLCASSLGVTHQETQYFGPGTRLLVL.

The chain recombines TRBV7-2 with TRBJ2-3; 12 positions agree with TRBD2. V dropped 3 bases and J dropped 3; count of bases not matched to a gene: 1. CDR3 length equals 15 residues. Per germline, CDR1 SGHTA and CDR2 FQGNSA. The CDR3: CASSLGLAGTDTQYF. CDR3 DNA sequence: TGTGCCAGCAGCTTGGGACTAGCGGGTACAGATACGCAGTATTTT.